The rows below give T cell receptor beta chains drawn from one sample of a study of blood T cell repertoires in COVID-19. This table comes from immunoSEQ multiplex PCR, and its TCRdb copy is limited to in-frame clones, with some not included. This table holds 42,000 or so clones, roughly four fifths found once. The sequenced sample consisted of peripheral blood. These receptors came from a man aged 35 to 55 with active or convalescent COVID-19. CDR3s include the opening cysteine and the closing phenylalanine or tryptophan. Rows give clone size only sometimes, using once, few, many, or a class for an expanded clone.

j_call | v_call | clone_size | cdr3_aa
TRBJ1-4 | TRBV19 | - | CASSMLPPGSGEKLFF
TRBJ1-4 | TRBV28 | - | CASSQGGANEKLFF
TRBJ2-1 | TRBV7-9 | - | CASSSGAYNEQFF
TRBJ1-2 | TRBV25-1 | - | CASSESRRKGYTF
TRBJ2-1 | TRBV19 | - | CASRPTTIYNEQFF
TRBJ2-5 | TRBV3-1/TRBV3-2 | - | CASSFSSGGQETQYF
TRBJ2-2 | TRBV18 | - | CASSPPNLAGTGELFF
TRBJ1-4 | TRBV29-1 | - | CSVARDGATNEKLFF
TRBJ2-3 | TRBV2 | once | CATSRGLAGNTDTQYF
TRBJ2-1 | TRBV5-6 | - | CASSLQEGPLYNEQFF
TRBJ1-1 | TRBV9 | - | CASSVSGTGEAFF
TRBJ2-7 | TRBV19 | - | CASSVGTSGYEQYF
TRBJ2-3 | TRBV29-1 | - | CSVTTSGVTDTQYF
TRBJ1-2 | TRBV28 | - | CASTDNPLGYTF
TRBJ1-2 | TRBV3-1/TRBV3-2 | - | CASSPPGINGGYTF
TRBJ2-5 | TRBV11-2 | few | CASSLVYSNMVETQYF
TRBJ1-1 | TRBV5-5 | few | CASSTRWTGDQGNTEAFF
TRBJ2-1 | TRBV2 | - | CASRTTGISYNEQFF
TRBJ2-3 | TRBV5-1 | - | CASSSGLSGTDTQYF
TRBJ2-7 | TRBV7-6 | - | CASSLGQGTYEQYF
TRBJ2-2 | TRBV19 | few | CASSLGTPYTGELFF
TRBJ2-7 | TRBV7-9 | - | CASSPRWHEQYF
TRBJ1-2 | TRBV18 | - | CASSPPGTGGESNYGYTF
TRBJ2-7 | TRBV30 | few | CAWSYRLTYEQYF
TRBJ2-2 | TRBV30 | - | CAWSVMGSVRTGELFF
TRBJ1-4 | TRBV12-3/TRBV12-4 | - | CASRRTGYQKLFF
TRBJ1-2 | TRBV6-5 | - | CASSYGHGTNYGYTF
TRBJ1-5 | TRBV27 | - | CASSLPQDRGSQPQHF
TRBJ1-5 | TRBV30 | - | CAWSPTTGGFQPQHF
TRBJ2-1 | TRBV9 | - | CASSASGGQNEQFF
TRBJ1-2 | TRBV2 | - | CASSYRESDYGYTF
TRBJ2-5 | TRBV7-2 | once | CASSLGAGRETQYF
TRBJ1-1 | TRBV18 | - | CASSELQGRGTEAFF
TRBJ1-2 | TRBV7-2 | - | CASSPWEGGIRGYTF
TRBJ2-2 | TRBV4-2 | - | CASSQALGQGVAGELFF
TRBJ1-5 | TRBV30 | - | CAWSPPTSGSNQPQHF
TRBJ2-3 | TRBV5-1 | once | CASSTQGLGTDTQYF
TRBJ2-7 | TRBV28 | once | CASSSSGTARYEQYF
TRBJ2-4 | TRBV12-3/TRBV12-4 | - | CASSIAGGPEYF
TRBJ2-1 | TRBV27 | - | CASLKGGSSYNEQFF
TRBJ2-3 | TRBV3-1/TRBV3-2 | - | CASSPPGTAYTDTQYF
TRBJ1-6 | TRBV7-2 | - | CASSFNSLSGGSPLHF
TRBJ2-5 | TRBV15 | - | CATSTGLGLQETQYF
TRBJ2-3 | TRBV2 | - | CASSNQQGDTQYF
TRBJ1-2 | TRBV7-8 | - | CASSNSRGPGPYGYTF
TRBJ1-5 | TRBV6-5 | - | CASSWSSNQPQHF
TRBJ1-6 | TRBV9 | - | CASSGQPGQGVPLHF
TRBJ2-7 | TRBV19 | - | CASSRQARTYEQYF
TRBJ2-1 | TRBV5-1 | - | CASSLENSEQFF
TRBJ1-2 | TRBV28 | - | CASSPRTGGRHYGYTF
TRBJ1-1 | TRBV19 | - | CASSIGGGQYGFKGAFF
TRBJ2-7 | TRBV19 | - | CASSIRQGAGEQYF